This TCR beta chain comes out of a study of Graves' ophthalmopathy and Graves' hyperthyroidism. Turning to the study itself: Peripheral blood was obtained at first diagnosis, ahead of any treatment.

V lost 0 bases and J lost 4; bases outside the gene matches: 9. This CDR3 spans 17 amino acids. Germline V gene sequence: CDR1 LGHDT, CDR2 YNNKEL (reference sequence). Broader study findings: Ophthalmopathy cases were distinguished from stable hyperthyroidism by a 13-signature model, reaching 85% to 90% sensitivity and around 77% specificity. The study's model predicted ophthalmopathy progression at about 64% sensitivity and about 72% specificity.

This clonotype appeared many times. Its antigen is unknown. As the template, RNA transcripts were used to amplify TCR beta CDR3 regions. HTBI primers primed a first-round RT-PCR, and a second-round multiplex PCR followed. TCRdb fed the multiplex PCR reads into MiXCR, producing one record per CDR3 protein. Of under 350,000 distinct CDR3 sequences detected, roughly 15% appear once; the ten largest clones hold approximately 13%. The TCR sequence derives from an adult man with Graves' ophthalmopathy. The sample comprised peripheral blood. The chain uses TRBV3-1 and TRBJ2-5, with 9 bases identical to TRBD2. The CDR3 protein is CASSQEPGTSLGETQYF. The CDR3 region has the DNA TGTGCCAGCAGCCAAGAGCCCGGGACTAGCCTGGGAGAGACCCAGTACTTC.